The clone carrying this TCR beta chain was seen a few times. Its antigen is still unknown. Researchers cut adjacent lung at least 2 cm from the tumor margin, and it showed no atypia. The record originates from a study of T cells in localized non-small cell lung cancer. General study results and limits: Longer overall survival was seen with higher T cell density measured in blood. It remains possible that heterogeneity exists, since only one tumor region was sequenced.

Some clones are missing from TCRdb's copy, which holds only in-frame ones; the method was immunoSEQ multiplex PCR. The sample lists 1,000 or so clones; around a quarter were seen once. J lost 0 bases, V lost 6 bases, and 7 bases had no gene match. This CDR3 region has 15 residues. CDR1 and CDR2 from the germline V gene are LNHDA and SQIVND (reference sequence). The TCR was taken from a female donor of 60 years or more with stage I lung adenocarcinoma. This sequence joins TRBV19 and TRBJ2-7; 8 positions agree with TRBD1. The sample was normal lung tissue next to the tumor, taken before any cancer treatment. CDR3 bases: TGTGCCAGTAGACCGGGACAGGCAACCTCCTACGAGCAGTACTTC. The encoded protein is CASRPGQATSYEQYF.